This is a list of T cell receptor beta chains from one sample in a study of cytomegalovirus exposure and HLA in healthy donors. Repertoires were generated with immunoSEQ multiplex PCR, while TCRdb's copy carries only in-frame clones and drops some. The table shows more than 80,000 clones, with roughly 69% occurring only once. Sequenced sample: PBMCs. The receptors derive from a middle-aged man in good health and CMV-seronegative. The CDR3 runs from the conserved cysteine through the conserved F or W. A D gene is named only where the DNA matches it firmly. Only some rows state a clone size, as once, few, many or a class for expanded clones.

d_gene: TRBD1; v_gene: TRBV2; abundance: -; j_gene: TRBJ1-2; CDR3aa: CASSDRGFGNYGYTF; CDR3nt: TGTGCCAGCAGTGACAGGGGGTTTGGTAACTATGGCTACACCTTC
d_gene: -; v_gene: TRBV4-3; abundance: -; j_gene: TRBJ1-6; CDR3aa: CASSRERTYTGFHSPLHF; CDR3nt: TGCGCCAGCAGCCGAGAGAGGACATACACAGGTTTTCATTCACCCCTCCACTTT
d_gene: TRBD1; v_gene: TRBV6-1; abundance: -; j_gene: TRBJ1-2; CDR3aa: CASVQGESGYTF; CDR3nt: TGTGCCAGCGTCCAGGGGGAATCTGGCTACACCTTC
d_gene: -; v_gene: TRBV25-1; abundance: -; j_gene: TRBJ2-3; CDR3aa: CASSDLVPGTDTQYF; CDR3nt: TGTGCCAGCAGTGATCTCGTACCAGGCACAGATACGCAGTATTTT
d_gene: -; v_gene: TRBV11-2; abundance: -; j_gene: TRBJ1-3; CDR3aa: CASSLGATTIYF; CDR3nt: TGTGCCAGCAGCTTAGGCGCAACGACCATATATTTT
d_gene: -; v_gene: TRBV5-1; abundance: -; j_gene: TRBJ2-1; CDR3aa: CASSLLAESSYNEQFF; CDR3nt: TGCGCCAGCAGCTTGTTAGCGGAGAGCTCCTACAATGAGCAGTTCTTC
d_gene: -; v_gene: TRBV5-1; abundance: -; j_gene: TRBJ2-1; CDR3aa: CASSLVSGGEQFF; CDR3nt: TGCGCCAGCAGCTTGGTCTCCGGGGGTGAGCAGTTCTTC
d_gene: TRBD1; v_gene: TRBV19; abundance: -; j_gene: TRBJ2-7; CDR3aa: CASSKRQGIEEQYF; CDR3nt: TGTGCCAGTAGTAAACGACAGGGGATTGAGGAGCAGTACTTC
d_gene: TRBD1; v_gene: TRBV13; abundance: few; j_gene: TRBJ2-2; CDR3aa: CASSPTDRLGTGELFF; CDR3nt: TGTGCCAGCAGCCCGACGGACAGGTTGGGGACCGGGGAGCTGTTTTTT
d_gene: TRBD1; v_gene: TRBV27; abundance: few; j_gene: TRBJ1-1; CDR3aa: CASRGTGWLGTEAFF; CDR3nt: TGTGCCAGCAGAGGGACAGGGTGGCTGGGCACTGAAGCTTTCTTT
d_gene: TRBD1; v_gene: TRBV6-6; abundance: -; j_gene: TRBJ1-1; CDR3aa: CASSTGGAGNTEAFF; CDR3nt: TGTGCCAGCAGTACAGGGGGCGCCGGTAACACTGAAGCTTTCTTT
d_gene: -; v_gene: TRBV2; abundance: few; j_gene: TRBJ1-2; CDR3aa: CASSAEGNYGYTF; CDR3nt: TGTGCCAGCAGTGCAGAGGGAAACTATGGCTACACCTTC
d_gene: -; v_gene: TRBV5-1; abundance: -; j_gene: TRBJ1-1; CDR3aa: CASSAHGGNTEAFF; CDR3nt: TGCGCCAGCAGCGCCCATGGAGGAAACACTGAAGCTTTCTTT
d_gene: -; v_gene: TRBV7-9; abundance: -; j_gene: TRBJ1-4; CDR3aa: CASSPRALTNEKLFF; CDR3nt: TGTGCCAGCAGCCCGCGGGCGCTAACTAACGAAAAACTGTTTTTT
d_gene: -; v_gene: TRBV4-2; abundance: few; j_gene: TRBJ1-4; CDR3aa: CASSLHGSGGDGKLFF; CDR3nt: TGTGCCAGCAGCCTACATGGGAGCGGGGGAGACGGCAAACTGTTTTTT
d_gene: TRBD1; v_gene: TRBV4-2; abundance: -; j_gene: TRBJ1-1; CDR3aa: CASSHGQGQGGMNTEAFF; CDR3nt: TGTGCCAGCAGCCATGGTCAAGGACAGGGCGGAATGAACACTGAAGCTTTCTTT
d_gene: TRBD1; v_gene: TRBV7-3; abundance: -; j_gene: TRBJ1-1; CDR3aa: CASSPQGRRNTEAFF; CDR3nt: TGTGCCAGCAGCCCACAGGGGCGGCGGAACACTGAAGCTTTCTTT
d_gene: -; v_gene: TRBV30; abundance: -; j_gene: TRBJ2-5; CDR3aa: CAWSAYQETQYF; CDR3nt: TGTGCCTGGAGTGCGTACCAAGAGACCCAGTACTTC
d_gene: -; v_gene: TRBV5-1; abundance: -; j_gene: TRBJ1-1; CDR3aa: CASSLGRGALNTEAFF; CDR3nt: TGCGCCAGCAGCTTAGGCCGGGGGGCTTTGAACACTGAAGCTTTCTTT
d_gene: TRBD1; v_gene: TRBV7-9; abundance: -; j_gene: TRBJ2-7; CDR3aa: CASSTTTGFGSYEQYF; CDR3nt: TGTGCCAGCAGCACCACGACAGGGTTTGGCTCCTACGAGCAGTACTTC
d_gene: TRBD1; v_gene: TRBV6-5; abundance: -; j_gene: TRBJ2-7; CDR3aa: CASSYSPGQGLYEQYF; CDR3nt: TGTGCCAGCAGTTACTCCCCGGGACAGGGGTTGTACGAGCAGTACTTC
d_gene: -; v_gene: TRBV7-9; abundance: -; j_gene: TRBJ2-3; CDR3aa: CASSLAQGSTDTQYF; CDR3nt: TGTGCCAGCAGCTTAGCCCAGGGAAGCACAGATACGCAGTATTTT
d_gene: -; v_gene: TRBV4-3; abundance: -; j_gene: TRBJ1-3; CDR3aa: CASSQERLSGNTIYF; CDR3nt: TGCGCCAGCAGCCAAGAGAGGCTGAGCGGAAACACCATATATTTT
d_gene: -; v_gene: TRBV18; abundance: -; j_gene: TRBJ2-1; CDR3aa: CASSPGADNEQFF; CDR3nt: TGTGCCAGCTCACCAGGGGCAGACAATGAGCAGTTCTTC
d_gene: TRBD1; v_gene: TRBV29-1; abundance: -; j_gene: TRBJ1-5; CDR3aa: CSVVTGTLDQPQHF; CDR3nt: TGCAGCGTTGTGACAGGGACTCTCGATCAGCCCCAGCATTTT
d_gene: -; v_gene: TRBV11-3; abundance: -; j_gene: TRBJ1-1; CDR3aa: CASSLVLYSRNTEAFF; CDR3nt: TGTGCCAGCAGCTTAGTCCTATATTCGCGGAACACTGAAGCTTTCTTT
d_gene: TRBD1; v_gene: TRBV2; abundance: -; j_gene: TRBJ2-5; CDR3aa: CASSDLDRGKETQYF; CDR3nt: TGTGCCAGCAGTGATCTGGACAGGGGTAAAGAGACCCAGTACTTC
d_gene: -; v_gene: TRBV5-6; abundance: -; j_gene: TRBJ1-5; CDR3aa: CASSLGLQGNQPQHF; CDR3nt: TGTGCCAGCAGCTTGGGCCTTCAGGGAAATCAGCCCCAGCATTTT
d_gene: TRBD1; v_gene: TRBV9; abundance: once; j_gene: TRBJ1-1; CDR3aa: CASSRQGTENTEAFF; CDR3nt: TGTGCCAGCAGCAGGCAAGGGACAGAGAACACTGAAGCTTTCTTT
d_gene: -; v_gene: TRBV7-3; abundance: once; j_gene: TRBJ1-2; CDR3aa: CASSSDSYGYTF; CDR3nt: TGTGCCAGCAGCTCGGACAGCTATGGCTACACCTTC
d_gene: TRBD1; v_gene: TRBV5-4; abundance: few; j_gene: TRBJ1-5; CDR3aa: CATGDRGGNQPQHF; CDR3nt: TGTGCCACCGGAGACAGGGGTGGCAATCAGCCCCAGCATTTT
d_gene: TRBD2; v_gene: TRBV30; abundance: -; j_gene: TRBJ2-1; CDR3aa: CAWSVGLAGGPLFF; CDR3nt: TGTGCCTGGAGTGTAGGCCTAGCGGGGGGGCCGCTGTTCTTC
d_gene: -; v_gene: TRBV4-2; abundance: -; j_gene: TRBJ1-2; CDR3aa: CASSQDLRGNYGYTF; CDR3nt: TGTGCCAGCAGCCAAGATTTGCGGGGAAACTATGGCTACACCTTC
d_gene: TRBD1; v_gene: TRBV10-3; abundance: once; j_gene: TRBJ1-1; CDR3aa: CAITTGVGTEAFF; CDR3nt: TGTGCCATCACCACAGGGGTGGGCACTGAAGCTTTCTTT
d_gene: TRBD1; v_gene: TRBV4-3; abundance: -; j_gene: TRBJ2-5; CDR3aa: CASSQDLIGRGLQETQYF; CDR3nt: TGCGCCAGCAGCCAAGACTTGATCGGCAGGGGGCTCCAAGAGACCCAGTACTTC
d_gene: -; v_gene: TRBV5-6; abundance: -; j_gene: TRBJ2-3; CDR3aa: CASSLVGTDTQYF; CDR3nt: TGTGCCAGCAGCTTGGTAGGCACAGATACGCAGTATTTT
d_gene: -; v_gene: TRBV6-5; abundance: -; j_gene: TRBJ2-2; CDR3aa: CASSYRGHSTGELFF; CDR3nt: TGTGCCAGCAGTTATAGGGGACACAGCACCGGGGAGCTGTTTTTT